A single sample is the source of the 5 T cell receptor beta chains below, sequenced in a study of blood T cell repertoires in COVID-19. Assay used: immunoSEQ multiplex PCR; TCRdb lists only in-frame clones, some missing. The table lists 300,000 to 400,000 clones, around nine tenths of them singletons. Source material: PBMCs or T cells enriched from blood (not recorded which). Receptors originate from a man aged 25 to 40 who had recovered from COVID-19.

The chain links TRBV7-9 to TRBJ2-1; 9 bases map to TRBD2. The germline CDR1 and CDR2 sequences are SEHNR and FQNEAQ (reference sequence). The length of the CDR3 is 17 residues. The ends lost 1 base at V and 6 bases at J; junction bases unmatched: 10. CDR3 DNA: TGTGCCAGCAGCTTAGGCGGGGGGGCCTGGGTAGGCAATGAGCAGTTCTTC. Residues: CASSLGGGAWVGNEQFF. The complete variable domain, with remaining parts taken from reference TRBV7-9 and TRBJ2-1, reads DTGVSQNPRHKITKRGQNVTFRCDPISEHNRLYWYRQTLGQGPEFLTYFQNEAQLEKSRLLSDRFSAERPKGSFSTLEIQRTEQGDSAMYLCASSLGGGAWVGNEQFFGPGTRLTVL.

The sample holds one count of this clone. V is TRBV30 and J is TRBJ2-1; TRBD2 agrees at 10 bases. This CDR3 comprises 17 residues. With V trimmed by 4 bases and J by 4 bases, 13 bases remained unmatched. Germline CDR1 is GTSNPN and CDR2 is SVGIG (reference sequence). In DNA, the CDR3 is TGTGCCTGGAACCAGCTAGCGGGGGACCTACCTTACAATGAGCAGTTCTTC. Its protein product is CAWNQLAGDLPYNEQFF.

This chain links TRBV4-1 with TRBJ1-2; 11 bases line up with TRBD1. The CDR3 runs to 18 residues. Germline V gene lookup returns CDR1 MGHRA and CDR2 YSYEKL. Trimming cost V 0 bases and J 2 bases; bases outside gene matches: 8. In DNA form, the CDR3 reads TGCGCCAGCAGCCAAGATAGGATGGACAGGGGGCACAACTATGGCTACACCTTC. Protein sequence: CASSQDRMDRGHNYGYTF.

The chain employs TRBV10-3 and TRBJ1-6, with D perhaps matching TRBD1 (6 bases). The V gene lost 5 bases and the J gene lost 10 bases, with 15 bases spanning the gap. This CDR3 comprises 14 residues. The germline CDR1 and CDR2 sequences are ENHRY and SYGVKD. The CDR3 region has the DNA TGTGCCATCAGTCACACAGGGAAGGACTCACCCCTCCACTTT. Its protein is CAISHTGKDSPLHF.

V gene TRBV9 combines with J gene TRBJ2-3; D is perhaps TRBD2 (6 bases). V was clipped by 0 bases and J by 1 base, with 15 bases between them. Germline assignment: CDR1 SGDLS and CDR2 YYNGEE. This CDR3 region has 17 residues. CDR3 in DNA: TGTGCCAGCAGCGTAGATCCGGCGGGGTCGGGCACAGATACGCAGTATTTT. Amino acid sequence: CASSVDPAGSGTDTQYF. Combining the CDR3 with reference TRBV9 and TRBJ2-3 gives the whole variable domain DSGVTQTPKHLITATGQRVTLRCSPRSGDLSVYWYQQSLDQGLQFLIQYYNGEERAKGNILERFSAQQFPDLHSELNLSSLELGDSALYFCASSVDPAGSGTDTQYFGPGTRLTVL.